Listed below are T cell receptor beta chains from one sample, sequenced in a study of a mutant IDH1 vaccine in newly diagnosed glioma. Only in-frame clones appear in the TCRdb table, and some are missing; sequencing was by immunoSEQ multiplex PCR. Here the sample spans roughly 49,000 clones, 92% being singletons. For these TCRs, the target antigens are not known. The sequencing used PBMCs, collected from a glioma patient whose treatment included an IDH1 peptide vaccine. The source is a man in his fifties or sixties with glioma. The CDR3 runs from the conserved cysteine through the conserved F or W. The order of the fields is V gene, clone size, J gene, D gene, CDR3 protein, CDR3 DNA. The D gene is left open where the match is weak. Clone size is not always given. Where it is, it says once, few, many or a class for expanded clones.

v_call: TRBV30; clone_size: once; j_call: TRBJ1-5; d_call: TRBD1; cdr3_aa: CAWGGQGDQPQHF; cdr3_nt: TGTGCCTGGGGCGGACAGGGGGATCAGCCCCAGCATTTT
v_call: TRBV5-1; clone_size: .; j_call: TRBJ1-3; d_call: .; cdr3_aa: CASSEGFTIGNTIYF; cdr3_nt: TGCGCCAGCAGCGAGGGGTTCACAATTGGAAACACCATATATTTT
v_call: TRBV9; clone_size: .; j_call: TRBJ2-7; d_call: TRBD1; cdr3_aa: CASSVNPTGASYEQYF; cdr3_nt: TGTGCCAGCAGCGTAAATCCGACAGGGGCCTCATACGAGCAGTACTTC
v_call: TRBV11-2; clone_size: .; j_call: TRBJ2-2; d_call: TRBD1; cdr3_aa: CASSSPYRGTGELFF; cdr3_nt: TGTGCCAGCAGCTCCCCCTACAGGGGCACCGGGGAGCTGTTTTTT
v_call: TRBV5-8; clone_size: .; j_call: TRBJ1-2; d_call: .; cdr3_aa: CASSQPLAVIYGYTF; cdr3_nt: TGTGCCAGCAGCCAACCTTTAGCCGTGATCTATGGCTACACCTTC
v_call: TRBV5-1; clone_size: .; j_call: TRBJ1-1; d_call: .; cdr3_aa: CASSFRGATEAFF; cdr3_nt: TGCGCCAGCAGCTTCAGGGGTGCCACTGAAGCTTTCTTT
v_call: TRBV11-2; clone_size: .; j_call: TRBJ1-2; d_call: .; cdr3_aa: CASSLGRRSGYGYTF; cdr3_nt: TGTGCCAGCAGCTTAGGGCGGCGTAGTGGCTATGGCTACACCTTC
v_call: TRBV7-2; clone_size: .; j_call: TRBJ2-2; d_call: TRBD1; cdr3_aa: CASSLRWQGASGELFF; cdr3_nt: TGTGCCAGCAGCTTAAGGTGGCAGGGGGCTTCCGGGGAGCTGTTTTTT
v_call: TRBV4-2; clone_size: .; j_call: TRBJ1-5; d_call: .; cdr3_aa: CASSQDHSNQPQHF; cdr3_nt: TGTGCCAGCAGCCAAGACCATAGCAATCAGCCCCAGCATTTT
v_call: TRBV27; clone_size: .; j_call: TRBJ2-7; d_call: TRBD2; cdr3_aa: CASSLLGLAGNEQYF; cdr3_nt: TGTGCCAGCAGTTTATTGGGACTAGCGGGAAACGAGCAGTACTTC
v_call: TRBV19; clone_size: .; j_call: TRBJ2-5; d_call: TRBD1; cdr3_aa: CASRLGQGAETQYF; cdr3_nt: TGTGCCAGTAGATTGGGACAGGGGGCGGAGACCCAGTACTTC
v_call: TRBV7-9; clone_size: .; j_call: TRBJ1-1; d_call: TRBD1; cdr3_aa: CASRGQENTEAFF; cdr3_nt: TGTGCCAGCAGGGGACAGGAGAACACTGAAGCTTTCTTT
v_call: TRBV2; clone_size: .; j_call: TRBJ2-6; d_call: .; cdr3_aa: CASSVLPGANVLTF; cdr3_nt: TGTGCCAGCAGTGTGCTACCTGGGGCCAACGTCCTGACTTTC
v_call: TRBV7-6; clone_size: .; j_call: TRBJ1-1; d_call: TRBD1; cdr3_aa: CASATGGNTEAFF; cdr3_nt: TGTGCCAGCGCAACAGGGGGCAACACTGAAGCTTTCTTT
v_call: TRBV25-1; clone_size: .; j_call: TRBJ1-5; d_call: TRBD1; cdr3_aa: CASSDLDRGSQPQHF; cdr3_nt: TGTGCCAGCAGTGACTTGGACAGGGGAAGTCAGCCCCAGCATTTT
v_call: TRBV6-5; clone_size: .; j_call: TRBJ2-3; d_call: TRBD1; cdr3_aa: CASRPTGVGRTQYF; cdr3_nt: TGTGCCAGCAGACCGACAGGGGTAGGGCGTACGCAGTATTTT
v_call: TRBV4-3; clone_size: .; j_call: TRBJ2-6; d_call: TRBD1; cdr3_aa: CASSQQTGMSSGANVLTF; cdr3_nt: TGCGCCAGCAGCCAACAGACAGGGATGAGCTCTGGGGCCAACGTCCTGACTTTC